The 23 T cell receptor beta chains given below trace back to one sample, sequenced in a study of PD-1 blockade in classical Hodgkin lymphoma. Clones were sequenced by immunoSEQ multiplex PCR, and TCRdb holds only the in-frame ones, with some missing. The repertoire consists of approximately 25,000 clones, with about four fifths occurring once and the leading ten covering roughly 1.8%. Each of the patients experienced relapse following autologous stem cell transplantation, and their brentuximab vedotin exposure differed. Magnetic negative selection served to purify CD4+ T cells out of PBMCs that had been thawed. Sequenced material: CD4+ T cells from blood, taken at baseline. The source is a human donor with classical Hodgkin lymphoma.

The genes are TRBV27 and TRBJ1-4, with D perhaps matching TRBD1 (5 bases). The V end lost 5 bases, the J end lost 6 bases, and 16 bases lay between the germline ends. CDR1 and CDR2 from the germline V gene are MNHEY and SMNVEV (reference sequence). The CDR3 consists of 15 residues. This CDR3 is CASSPDPPGYEKLFF. The CDR3 DNA reads TGTGCCAGCAGTCCCGACCCTCCAGGGTATGAAAAACTGTTTTTT.

The sample holds one count of this clone. This chain joins TRBV18 and TRBJ1-6, with D unclear. Germline V gene sequence: CDR1 KGHSH, CDR2 LQKENI. The CDR3 runs to 14 residues. V was cut by 2 bases and J by 7 bases, with 9 bases left in between. CDR3 nucleotide sequence: TGTGCCAGCTCACCATCGCAGGCCAATTCACCCCTCCACTTT. It encodes CASSPSQANSPLHF.

The J gene is TRBJ1-1, the V gene TRBV30; maybe TRBD1 (6 bases). Deletions cut 4 bases from V and 4 bases from J, with 16 bases between. Germline lookup yields CDR1 GTSNPN and CDR2 SVGIG (reference sequence). The CDR3 sequence is 14 residues long. CDR3 sequence: CAWTPQGGGTEAFF. CDR3 bases: TGTGCCTGGACGCCCCAAGGGGGGGGCACTGAAGCTTTCTTT. The full variable domain, its missing parts supplied by reference TRBV30 and TRBJ1-1, is SQTIHQWPATLVQPVGSPLSLECTVEGTSNPNLYWYRQAAGRGLQLLFYSVGIGQISSEVPQNLSASRPQDRQFILSSKKLLLSDSGFYLCAWTPQGGGTEAFFGQGTRLTVV.

The genes are TRBV19 and TRBJ2-1; TRBD1 might be the D (6 bases). Trimming removed 4 bases from V and 0 bases from J, with 16 bases in between. The CDR3 loop spans 17 amino acids. Per the germline V gene, CDR1 is LNHDA and CDR2 is SQIVND (reference sequence). Written as DNA, the CDR3 is TGTGCCAGTAGTACTCCGGGACACCTAAGCTCCTACAATGAGCAGTTCTTC. The encoded protein is CASSTPGHLSSYNEQFF.

The V and J genes are TRBV6-1 and TRBJ1-4; the D is unclear. The CDR3 spans 15 residues. Per germline, CDR1 MNHNS and CDR2 SASEGT. V shed 4 bases and J shed 0 bases, with 9 bases lying between them. The CDR3 is CASSVTFATNEKLFF. DNA for the CDR3: TGTGCCAGCAGTGTCACATTTGCAACTAATGAAAAACTGTTTTTT.

As concerns this clone: The identical CDR3 is also encoded by other nucleotide sequences in the sample. The chain carries TRBV7-2 and TRBJ1-5, with 8 bases that match TRBD1. J was trimmed by 4 bases and V by 4 bases; bases with no gene match: 3. The germline V gene has CDR1 SGHTA and CDR2 FQGNSA. The CDR3 contains 14 residues. In DNA, the CDR3 is TGTGCCAGCAGCTCTCAGGGGGCTAATCAGCCCCAGCATTTT. It encodes CASSSQGANQPQHF.

The V call is TRBV5-8, the J call TRBJ1-1; 8 bases map to TRBD1. Unmatched junction bases numbered 5, after V lost 2 bases and J lost 5 bases. Per germline, CDR1 SGHTS and CDR2 YDEGEE. There are 14 residues in the CDR3. The CDR3 bases are TGTGCCAGCAGCTTAGGACAGGGACAGACTGAAGCTTTCTTT. This gives the protein CASSLGQGQTEAFF.

The chain carries TRBV18 and TRBJ1-4; 10 positions agree with TRBD1. V shed 2 bases and J 6 bases; nucleotides not matched to a gene: 0. Per the germline V gene, CDR1 is KGHSH and CDR2 is LQKENI. This CDR3 is built from 14 residues. This chain's CDR3 is CASSPGTGDEKLFF. The CDR3 region has the DNA TGTGCCAGCTCACCAGGGACAGGGGATGAAAAACTGTTTTTT.

V is TRBV5-6 and J is TRBJ2-6; TRBD1 might be the D (5 bases). V was clipped by 0 bases and J by 0 bases, with 7 bases between them. The CDR3 has 16 residues. The germline V gene has CDR1 SGHDT and CDR2 YYEEEE. This CDR3 reads CASSLDRTSGANVLTF. In nucleotides, the CDR3 is TGTGCCAGCAGCTTGGACAGGACCTCTGGGGCCAACGTCCTGACTTTC.

This chain joins TRBV7-7 and TRBJ1-1; D is perhaps TRBD1 (5 bases). Germline values: CDR1 SSHAT, CDR2 FNYEAQ (reference sequence). Trimming stripped 5 bases from V and 2 bases from J, with 9 bases between. CDR3 length equals 13 residues. The CDR3 is CASSKDSNTEAFF. CDR3 coding DNA: TGTGCCAGCAGCAAAGACAGTAACACTGAAGCTTTCTTT.

This clone was observed a single time. CDR3 sequence: CASSLFLRRGETQYF. The CDR3 nucleotides read TGTGCCAGCAGCCTCTTTCTCAGACGTGGAGAGACCCAGTACTTC. The chain carries TRBV27 and TRBJ2-5; D remains ambiguous. Trimming shortened V by 6 bases and J by 4 bases, and 18 bases separated the two germline ends. CDR1 is MNHEY, CDR2 SMNVEV, per germline (reference sequence). CDR3 length equals 15 residues.

The rearrangement uses TRBV9 and TRBJ1-4; possibly TRBD1 for D (5 bases). V lost 0 bases, J lost 5 bases, and 11 bases lay in between. The CDR3 covers 15 residues. Per germline, CDR1 SGDLS and CDR2 YYNGEE. DNA of the CDR3: TGTGCCAGCAGCGTAGCTTCGACAGTAAATGAAAAACTGTTTTTT. Encoded protein: CASSVASTVNEKLFF.

The chain recombines TRBV2 with TRBJ1-1, with D perhaps TRBD1 (6 bases). Germline V gene sequence: CDR1 SNHLY, CDR2 FYNNEI. The ends were cut back, 7 bases at V and 2 bases at J, with 14 bases in the middle. The CDR3 contains 14 residues. As DNA, the CDR3 is TGTGCCAGCACCAGGACAGATTTTAACACTGAAGCTTTCTTT. Translation: CASTRTDFNTEAFF.

J is TRBJ1-2 and V is TRBV7-2; unclear D gene. This CDR3 comprises 14 residues. Germline CDR1 SGHTA, CDR2 FQGNSA. The germline V and J ends were trimmed by 3 bases and 1 base, with 9 bases remaining between them. Here the CDR3 DNA reads TGTGCCAGCAGCTTGGATGGGGTTAACTATGGCTACACCTTC. This translates into CASSLDGVNYGYTF.

This clone was picked up one time. The chain employs TRBV6-1 and TRBJ1-1, with 7 bases fitting TRBD1. The CDR3 is 14 residues long. V trimming: 6 bases; J trimming: 1 base; junction bases outside the gene matches: 5. Germline CDR1 MNHNS, CDR2 SASEGT. The DNA for the CDR3 is TGTGCCAGCAGAGGCGGGACAGCGAACACTGAAGCTTTCTTT. It encodes CASRGGTANTEAFF.

The chain combines TRBV7-9 with TRBJ1-2; D uncertain. The CDR3 sequence is 15 residues long. Per germline, CDR1 SEHNR and CDR2 FQNEAQ (reference sequence). Deletions cut 1 base from V and 4 bases from J, with 13 bases between. CDR3 protein: CASSLESASSYGYTF. DNA of the CDR3: TGTGCCAGCAGCTTAGAGTCCGCCAGCTCCTATGGCTACACCTTC. The variable domain in full, with the rest retrieved from reference TRBV7-9 and TRBJ1-2, is DTGVSQNPRHKITKRGQNVTFRCDPISEHNRLYWYRQTLGQGPEFLTYFQNEAQLEKSRLLSDRFSAERPKGSFSTLEIQRTEQGDSAMYLCASSLESASSYGYTFGSGTRLTVV.

A single count supports this clone. This chain joins TRBV7-2 and TRBJ1-4; 9 nucleotides agree with TRBD1. The V gene end was trimmed by 1 base and the J gene end by 4 bases; junction bases not matched to a gene: 1. This CDR3 has 15 residues. CDR1 is SGHTA and CDR2 is FQGNSA in the germline V gene. CDR3: CASSLGDRVNEKLFF. The CDR3 nucleotides are TGTGCCAGCAGCTTAGGGGACAGGGTTAATGAAAAACTGTTTTTT.

This clone was seen a handful of times. The chain has TRBV2 and TRBJ1-2; D remains unclear. The CDR3 contains 13 residues. V dropped 5 bases and J dropped 7 bases, with 14 bases sitting between them. Germline assignment: CDR1 SNHLY and CDR2 FYNNEI. CDR3 region: CASSSLESGGYTF. CDR3 bases: TGTGCCAGCAGTTCTTTGGAAAGCGGTGGCTACACCTTC.

The chain recombines TRBV7-2 with TRBJ1-1; D is undetermined. The CDR3 spans 14 residues. The V end was cut by 5 bases, the J end by 8 bases, with 18 bases between. Germline CDR1 reads SGHTA; CDR2 reads FQGNSA. CDR3 region: CASSRGRRLPEAFF. In DNA form, the CDR3 reads TGTGCCAGCAGCCGCGGCAGGAGGCTCCCCGAAGCTTTCTTT.

The rearrangement joins TRBV11-1 to TRBJ1-2, with D unclear. Germline-derived CDR1 and CDR2 are SGHAT and FQDESV (reference sequence). Trimming shortened V by 3 bases and J by 4 bases, and 12 bases separated the two germline ends. The CDR3 is 14 residues long. The CDR3 nucleotides are TGTGCCAGCAGCTTCGCTGAGTGGGGCTATGGCTACACCTTC. Encoded protein: CASSFAEWGYGYTF. Combining the CDR3 with reference TRBV11-1 and TRBJ1-2 gives the whole variable domain EAEVAQSPRYKITEKSQAVAFWCDPISGHATLYWYRQILGQGPELLVQFQDESVVDDSQLPKDRFSAERLKGVDSTLKIQPAELGDSAMYLCASSFAEWGYGYTFGSGTRLTVV.

The genes are TRBV7-2 and TRBJ2-7; 7 bases are a match to TRBD1. This CDR3 comprises 14 residues. V lost 2 bases, J lost 4 bases, and 5 bases stayed unmatched. CDR1 is SGHTA and CDR2 is FQGNSA in the germline V gene. This CDR3 is CASSLPGGGYEQYF. The CDR3 nucleotides are TGTGCCAGCAGCTTACCAGGGGGTGGGTACGAGCAGTACTTC. Supplemented by reference TRBV7-2 and TRBJ2-7, the full variable domain reads GAGVSQSPSNKVTEKGKDVELRCDPISGHTALYWYRQSLGQGLEFLIYFQGNSAPDKSGLPSDRFSAERTGGSVSTLTIQRTQQEDSAVYLCASSLPGGGYEQYFGPGTRLTVT.

The genes are TRBV5-4 and TRBJ2-3; TRBD1 is a possible D gene (6 bases). Looked up from germline, CDR1 is SGHNT and CDR2 is YYREEE (reference sequence). V was trimmed by 5 bases and J by 2 bases, leaving 18 bases between them. This CDR3 contains 16 residues. CDR3 region: CASRQQGTIHTDTQYF. The CDR3 coding sequence is TGTGCCAGCAGACAACAGGGAACGATTCACACAGATACGCAGTATTTT. Combining the CDR3 with reference TRBV5-4 and TRBJ2-3 gives the whole variable domain ETGVTQSPTHLIKTRGQQVTLRCSSQSGHNTVSWYQQALGQGPQFIFQYYREEENGRGNFPPRFSGLQFPNYSSELNVNALELDDSALYLCASRQQGTIHTDTQYFGPGTRLTVL.

The genes are TRBV6-6 and TRBJ1-4; the D is unclear. V was clipped by 5 bases and J by 8 bases, with 9 bases between them. The V gene's germline CDR1 is MNHNY and CDR2 SVGAGI (reference sequence). The CDR3 contains 12 residues. DNA of the CDR3: TGTGCCAGCAGTCCGCCCTCCGAAAAACTGTTTTTT. Encoded protein: CASSPPSEKLFF.